This T cell receptor (beta chain) was sequenced in a study of cytomegalovirus exposure and HLA in healthy donors. Across the whole study: The same platform used for the roughly 610 first-cohort repertoires was also used for the 100 to 150 validation repertoires, as a later analysis reported.

Germline CDR1 and CDR2: MNHEY and SMNVEV (reference sequence). The CDR3 has 15 residues. The ends were cut back, 2 bases at V and 2 bases at J, with 10 bases in the middle. Overall study results and limits: Most TCRs appeared rarely, but some public TCRs recurred in many donors. Cytomegalovirus association was listed for 150 or so TCR beta chains.

The repertoire was sequenced with immunoSEQ multiplex PCR; TCRdb's copy has only in-frame clones and lacks some. Of about 140,000 clones detected, approximately 86% appear once; the ten largest clones hold 4.5% to 5.5%. The donors belonged to the roughly 120-subject validation cohort, separate from the roughly 700-subject first cohort. Turning to this clone: What it recognizes is unknown.

The chain couples TRBV27 to TRBJ2-1; a weak D match, TRBD1 (6 bases). Sequences were obtained from PBMCs. This TCR derives from a man between 18 and 29 years old in good health and CMV-seropositive. The CDR3: CASSLQGHTYNEQFF. DNA for the CDR3: TGTGCCAGCAGTTTACAGGGGCATACCTACAATGAGCAGTTCTTC.